The T cell receptor beta chain described here comes from a study of blood T cell repertoires in COVID-19. Study overall: Samples came from the United States, Italy and Spain, spanning acute and convalescent COVID-19.

Germline CDR1 SEHNR, CDR2 FQNEAQ (reference sequence). V was clipped by 5 bases and J by 0 bases; unmatched bases: 12. There are 18 residues in the CDR3. Authors' analysis steps: For nucleated cells, counts were estimated from reference gene primer amplification. Clones were sequenced by immunoSEQ multiplex PCR, and TCRdb holds only the in-frame ones, with some missing. V, J and clone size are those of that table, while D and trimming were read from the DNA. This table holds about 59,000 clones, about nine tenths found once. The count of this clone is one. The sequence came from an elderly man with acute or convalescent COVID-19. The chain joins TRBV7-9 to TRBJ2-1; the match to TRBD2 covers 8 bases. The source material was peripheral blood. In nucleotides, the CDR3 is TGTGCCAGCAGCCTAACTAGCGGCAGGGCCAGCTCCTACAATGAGCAGTTCTTC. This codes for CASSLTSGRASSYNEQFF.